This TCR beta chain was captured by sequencing in a study of blood T cell repertoires in COVID-19. In the case of this clone: This sample includes further DNA sequences coding for the same CDR3.

The data were produced by immunoSEQ multiplex PCR, yet TCRdb's version contains in-frame clones alone and is incomplete. The table records some 370,000 clones, around 83% of them present only once. V dropped 5 bases and J dropped 6; count of bases not matched to a gene: 2. The CDR3 sequence is 12 residues long. The germline CDR1 and CDR2 sequences are SGHRS and YFSETQ. This chain connects TRBV5-1 to TRBJ1-2; 9 bases line up with TRBD1. The sequenced sample was PBMCs or T cells enriched from blood (not recorded which). This sequence originates from a woman aged 50 to 60 who had recovered from COVID-19. The CDR3 loop reads CASSGQGNGYTF. In DNA, the CDR3 is TGCGCCAGCAGTGGACAGGGGAATGGCTACACCTTC. The whole variable domain, filled in from reference TRBV5-1 and TRBJ1-2, reads KAGVTQTPRYLIKTRGQQVTLSCSPISGHRSVSWYQQTPGQGLQFLFEYFSETQRNKGNFPGRFSGRQFSNSRSEMNVSTLELGDSALYLCASSGQGNGYTFGSGTRLTVV.